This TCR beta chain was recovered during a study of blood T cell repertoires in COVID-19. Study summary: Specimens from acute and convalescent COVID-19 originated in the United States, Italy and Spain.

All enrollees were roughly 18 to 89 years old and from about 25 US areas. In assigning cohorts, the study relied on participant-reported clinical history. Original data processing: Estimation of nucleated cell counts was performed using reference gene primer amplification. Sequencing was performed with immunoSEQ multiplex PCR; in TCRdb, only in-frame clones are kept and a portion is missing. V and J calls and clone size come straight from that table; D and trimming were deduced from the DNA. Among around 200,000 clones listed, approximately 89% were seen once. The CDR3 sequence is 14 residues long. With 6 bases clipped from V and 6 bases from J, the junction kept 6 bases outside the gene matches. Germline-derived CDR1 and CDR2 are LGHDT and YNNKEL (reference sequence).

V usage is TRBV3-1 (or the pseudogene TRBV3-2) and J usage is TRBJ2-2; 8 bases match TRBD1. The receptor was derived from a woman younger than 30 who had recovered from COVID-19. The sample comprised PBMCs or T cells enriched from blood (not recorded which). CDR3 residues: CASSQGAVPGELFF. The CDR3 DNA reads TGTGCCAGCAGTCAGGGGGCCGTGCCCGGGGAGCTGTTTTTT.